Below, 21 T cell receptor beta chains from the same sample are listed, as sequenced in a study of shared clonotypes between healthy human individuals. The data were produced by immunoSEQ multiplex PCR, yet TCRdb's version contains in-frame clones alone and is incomplete. The repertoire consists of nearly 1 million clones, with 70% to 85% occurring once and the leading ten covering approximately 1.5%. Specimen: memory CD4+ T cells sorted from blood. Subset described: CD45RA-negative fraction. The receptors come from a man aged 18 to 30 in good health.

The chain couples TRBV15 to TRBJ1-2; D possibly corresponds to TRBD1 (6 bases). The CDR3 totals 15 residues. Germline V gene lookup returns CDR1 LNHNV and CDR2 YYDKDF (reference sequence). V was trimmed by 5 bases and J by 4 bases, leaving 17 bases between them. CDR3 loop: CATSLTTGLLYGYTF. DNA of the CDR3: TGTGCCACCAGCTTGACCACAGGGTTACTCTATGGCTACACCTTC.

The chain joins TRBV19 to TRBJ1-1, with 8 bases fitting TRBD1. The CDR3 length is 16 residues. The germline CDR1 and CDR2 sequences are LNHDA and SQIVND (reference sequence). V gave up 6 bases and J gave up 5 bases; unmatched junction bases: 14. The CDR3 reads CASSQRGDRSNTEAFF. In DNA, the CDR3 is TGTGCCAGTAGCCAAAGGGGGGACAGGAGTAATACTGAAGCTTTCTTT.

This clone was seen a single time. The V call is TRBV5-1, the J call TRBJ2-5; 13 bases match TRBD2. Germline values: CDR1 SGHRS, CDR2 YFSETQ. After removal of 2 bases from V and 0 bases from J, the junction contained 10 bases not matched to a gene. The CDR3 sequence is 19 residues long. The CDR3 sequence is CASSFSRTSGSPYQETQYF. In DNA form, the CDR3 reads TGCGCCAGCAGCTTTAGCCGGACTAGCGGGAGCCCGTACCAAGAGACCCAGTACTTC.

This sequence joins TRBV5-8 and TRBJ1-5, with D hard to call. The CDR3 covers 12 residues. In germline, CDR1 is SGHTS, CDR2 YDEGEE. V gave up 2 bases and J gave up 6 bases, with 6 bases separating them. This CDR3 is CASSFFGQPQHF. The CDR3 DNA reads TGTGCCAGCAGCTTTTTTGGTCAGCCCCAGCATTTT.

The rearrangement joins TRBV5-3 to TRBJ1-1, with TRBD1 matching over 7 bases. TRBV5-3 is an ORF, with its function uncertain. The V and J ends lost 3 bases and 2 bases, in that order; junction bases with no gene match: 4. CDR3 length: 14 amino acids. The CDR3: CARSSGQRNTEAFF. CDR3 nucleotides: TGTGCCAGAAGCTCGGGACAGCGCAACACTGAAGCTTTCTTT.

V is TRBV7-8 and J is TRBJ2-7; D is undetermined. This CDR3 has 11 amino acids. Looked up from germline, CDR1 is SGHVS and CDR2 is FQNEAQ. Trimming stripped 5 bases from V and 4 bases from J, with 6 bases between. The CDR3 coding sequence is TGTGCCAGCAGCCCGAAGTACGAGCAGTACTTC. The encoded protein is CASSPKYEQYF.

Remarks on this clone: A junction boundary mismatches the germline segment, possibly from a read error. The V call is TRBV6-6, the J call TRBJ1-2, with D tentatively TRBD1 (5 bases). The CDR3 runs 15 residues. Germline V gene lookup returns CDR1 MNHNY and CDR2 SVGAGI (reference sequence). The CDR3 is CASSYSPGVHYSYTF. For the CDR3, the DNA is TGTGCCAGCAGTTACTCCCCGGGGGTTCACTATAGCTACACCTTC.

V is TRBV7-2 and J is TRBJ2-4; no clear D. CDR3 length equals 17 residues. V lost 1 base to trimming and J lost 0 bases, with 13 bases between them. Germline V gives CDR1 SGHTA, CDR2 FQGNSA. The CDR3 here is CASSLGGRKGAKNIQYF. CDR3 in DNA: TGTGCCAGCAGCTTAGGCGGCCGAAAGGGAGCCAAAAACATTCAGTACTTC.

This CDR3 is CASSLGQWVADDYEQYF. As DNA, the CDR3 is TGTGCCAGCAGCTTAGGCCAATGGGTAGCGGATGACTACGAGCAGTACTTC. This chain uses TRBV11-2 with TRBJ2-7, with D possibly being TRBD2 (6 bases). Germline CDR1 reads SGHAT; CDR2 reads FQNNGV. V lost 1 base and J 3 bases, leaving 19 bases between the germline ends. This CDR3 spans 17 amino acids.

This clone was seen at least ten times. V and J are TRBV19 and TRBJ2-7; 7 nucleotides align to TRBD1. After removal of 5 bases from V and 8 bases from J, the junction contained 9 bases not matched to a gene. CDR3 length equals 13 residues. The germline V gene has CDR1 LNHDA and CDR2 SQIVND (reference sequence). The CDR3 DNA reads TGTGCCAGTAGTCCCCGGGACAGTCAAAAGCAGTACTTC. Encoded protein: CASSPRDSQKQYF. The complete variable domain, with remaining parts taken from reference TRBV19 and TRBJ2-7, reads DGGITQSPKYLFRKEGQNVTLSCEQNLNHDAMYWYRQDPGQGLRLIYYSQIVNDFQKGDIAEGYSVSREKKESFPLTVTSAQKNPTAFYLCASSPRDSQKQYFGPGTRLTVT.

A few counts support this clone. The chain recombines TRBV30 with TRBJ2-3; D is uncertain. Trimming cost V 0 bases and J 3 bases, with 10 bases left between them. Germline-derived CDR1 and CDR2 are GTSNPN and SVGIG (reference sequence). CDR3 length: 14 residues. CDR3 DNA: TGTGCCTGGAGTGTTTCGGTGGGAACAGATACGCAGTATTTT. Translated: CAWSVSVGTDTQYF. Using reference TRBV30 and TRBJ2-3 for the parts outside the CDR3, the full variable domain is SQTIHQWPATLVQPVGSPLSLECTVEGTSNPNLYWYRQAAGRGLQLLFYSVGIGQISSEVPQNLSASRPQDRQFILSSKKLLLSDSGFYLCAWSVSVGTDTQYFGPGTRLTVL.

The chain combines TRBV6-1 with TRBJ1-2; 10 bases match TRBD1. The V and J ends lost 11 bases and 8 bases, in that order; junction bases with no gene match: 8. The CDR3 loop spans 12 amino acids. CDR1 MNHNS and CDR2 SASEGT come from the germline V gene. The CDR3 loop is CAAALTGGGYTF. As DNA, the CDR3 is TGTGCCGCAGCCTTGACAGGGGGCGGCTACACCTTC.

The chain combines TRBV18 with TRBJ2-7; D could derive from TRBD1 or TRBD2 (6 bases each). Trimming stripped 0 bases from V and 3 bases from J, with 12 bases between. This CDR3 has 15 residues. Per germline, CDR1 KGHSH and CDR2 LQKENI. The CDR3 loop reads CASSPPGAGGYEQYF. In nucleotides, the CDR3 is TGTGCCAGCTCACCACCGGGGGCCGGGGGCTACGAGCAGTACTTC.

The chain employs TRBV10-3 and TRBJ2-3; 9 nucleotides line up with TRBD2. V gave up 4 bases and J gave up 0 bases; unmatched junction bases: 8. CDR3 length equals 17 residues. CDR1 and CDR2 from the germline V gene are ENHRY and SYGVKD. Here the CDR3 reads CAISGTSSGTSTDTQYF. The DNA of the CDR3 is TGTGCCATCAGTGGGACCTCTAGCGGGACTAGCACAGATACGCAGTATTTT.

This CDR3 reads CASVFGQRNSPLHF. DNA for the CDR3: TGTGCTAGTGTCTTCGGGCAACGGAATTCACCCCTCCACTTT. This chain joins TRBV12-5 and TRBJ1-6; D is ambiguous. V lost 7 bases and J 7 bases, leaving 14 bases between the germline ends. This CDR3 spans 14 amino acids. Germline CDR1 reads LGHNT; CDR2 reads FRNRAP.

The chain carries TRBV6-5 and TRBJ1-2; 9 bases match TRBD1. The germline CDR1 and CDR2 sequences are MNHEY and SVGAGI. This CDR3 comprises 15 residues. V dropped 7 bases and J dropped 2; count of bases not matched to a gene: 8. In DNA form, the CDR3 reads TGTGCCAGCATCGCAGCGACAGGGGGAAACTATGGCTACACCTTC. Protein: CASIAATGGNYGYTF.

The chain employs TRBV6-1 and TRBJ2-3; D not certain. The CDR3 has 13 amino acids. CDR1 and CDR2 from the germline V gene are MNHNS and SASEGT. V lost 4 bases, J lost 3 bases, and 8 bases lay in between. The CDR3 region is CASSGAHTDTQYF. The CDR3 DNA reads TGTGCCAGCAGTGGGGCCCATACAGATACGCAGTATTTT.

V usage is TRBV13 and J usage is TRBJ2-7; tentative D call: TRBD1 (6 bases). V was shortened by 4 bases and J by 4 bases, with 17 bases between the two germline ends. Germline-derived CDR1 and CDR2 are PRHDT and FYEKMQ (reference sequence). This CDR3 is 15 amino acids long. In DNA form, the CDR3 reads TGTGCCAGCAGCTCCCAGGCAGGGGTCTTATACGAGCAGTACTTC. Amino acids: CASSSQAGVLYEQYF.

The chain couples TRBV7-9 to TRBJ2-1, with 11 nucleotides matching TRBD2. Germline lookup yields CDR1 SEHNR and CDR2 FQNEAQ (reference sequence). This CDR3 contains 15 residues. V trimming: 6 bases; J trimming: 6 bases; junction bases outside the gene matches: 7. The CDR3 here is CASSYSGGAVNEQFF. For the CDR3, the DNA is TGTGCCAGCAGTTATAGCGGGGGGGCCGTCAATGAGCAGTTCTTC.

In this sample, this clone turned up once. Other DNA sequences in the same sample also yield this CDR3. This rearrangement joins TRBV5-1 to TRBJ1-6; weak D call: TRBD1 (6 bases). Trimming stripped 0 bases from V and 7 bases from J, with 8 bases between. CDR3 size: 14 residues. From germline, CDR1 is SGHRS and CDR2 YFSETQ. CDR3 protein: CASSLEGGNSPLHF. Here the CDR3 DNA reads TGCGCCAGCAGCTTGGAGGGGGGAAATTCACCCCTCCACTTT. Together with reference TRBV5-1 and TRBJ1-6, the CDR3 gives the full variable domain: KAGVTQTPRYLIKTRGQQVTLSCSPISGHRSVSWYQQTPGQGLQFLFEYFSETQRNKGNFPGRFSGRQFSNSRSEMNVSTLELGDSALYLCASSLEGGNSPLHFGNGTRLTVT.

This chain links TRBV4-3 with TRBJ2-1, with D perhaps TRBD2 (6 bases). V dropped 1 base and J dropped 1 base, with 11 bases sitting between them. The CDR3 covers 16 residues. From germline, CDR1 is LGHNA and CDR2 YSLEER. CDR3 residues: CASSQGWRGSYNEQFF. The CDR3 DNA is TGCGCCAGCAGCCAAGGGTGGCGGGGTTCCTACAATGAGCAGTTCTTC.